This paragraph reports one T cell receptor beta chain. CDR3 size: 15 residues. Germline CDR1 SGHTA, CDR2 FQGNSA. J gave up 8 bases and V 3 bases, and 6 bases lay outside the gene matches. This sample was included in a study of blood T cell repertoires in COVID-19. Study at large: Sample material is recorded as cDNA or gDNA derived from T cells, B-cell-depleted T cells, or PBMCs.

Recovered status applied to Cohort 3 donors who had two consecutive negative PCRs. It also applied to those with clearance or with symptom resolution. Authors' analysis steps: For nucleated cells, counts were estimated from reference gene primer amplification. Clones were sequenced by immunoSEQ multiplex PCR, and TCRdb holds only the in-frame ones, with some missing. D and trimming come from the DNA, and the V and J calls and clone size come from that table. The table includes around 310,000 clones, roughly 90% detected once. What was sequenced was PBMCs or T cells enriched from blood (not recorded which). The clonotype was recovered from a woman in her twenties or thirties who had recovered from COVID-19. The chain uses TRBV7-2 and TRBJ2-1; 11 nucleotides line up with TRBD2. The CDR3 reads CASSFTSGSGDEQFF. The CDR3 DNA reads TGTGCCAGCAGCTTTACTAGCGGGAGTGGAGATGAGCAGTTCTTC.